The 17 T cell receptor beta chains in this list originate from one sample, sequenced in a study of cytomegalovirus exposure and HLA in healthy donors. PCR used 60 Vbeta primers and 13 Jbeta primers. Some clones are missing from TCRdb's copy, which holds only in-frame ones; the method was immunoSEQ multiplex PCR. Among 150,000 to 200,000 clones listed, about four fifths were seen once. The sequencing input was PBMCs. The receptors were gathered from a young man in good health and CMV-seronegative.

The chain is built from TRBV4-1 and TRBJ2-3; D may be TRBD1 (9 bases). Trimming stripped 0 bases from V and 5 bases from J, with 27 bases between. The length of the CDR3 is 20 residues. CDR1 MGHRA and CDR2 YSYEKL come from the germline V gene. CDR3 nucleotide sequence: TGCGCCAGCAGCCAAGAGACAGGGGGAAGAATGACGGGAGGGGGAGATACGCAGTATTTT. This codes for CASSQETGGRMTGGGDTQYF.

This clone turned up a few times. This chain links TRBV27 with TRBJ2-7; a weak D match, TRBD2 (5 bases). Germline-derived CDR1 and CDR2 are MNHEY and SMNVEV (reference sequence). The CDR3 is 16 residues long. Trimming took 5 bases from V and 4 from J, leaving 21 bases between them. Here the CDR3 reads CASSRTFDVSGYEQYF. The CDR3 DNA is TGTGCCAGCAGTAGGACTTTTGACGTGTCCGGGTACGAGCAGTACTTC.

The V and J genes are TRBV11-1 and TRBJ1-2; TRBD1 agrees at 7 bases. This CDR3 is built from 15 residues. J gave up 13 bases and V 5 bases, and 19 bases lay outside the gene matches. The germline V gene has CDR1 SGHAT and CDR2 FQDESV (reference sequence). The CDR3 reads CASSTTTGTVPSGTF. The CDR3 region has the DNA TGTGCCAGCAGCACAACGACCGGGACAGTGCCCTCTGGCACCTTC.

The chain has TRBV6-1 and TRBJ1-5; D gene unclear. Trimming cost V 1 base and J 4 bases, with 5 bases left between them. Germline V gene data show CDR1 as MNHNS and CDR2 as SASEGT. The length of the CDR3 is 13 residues. CDR3: CASSEVLNQPQHF. CDR3 DNA: TGTGCCAGCAGTGAAGTTCTAAATCAGCCCCAGCATTTT.

V is TRBV19 and J is TRBJ2-7; TRBD1 matches at 7 bases. Germline CDR1 reads LNHDA; CDR2 reads SQIVND (reference sequence). The CDR3 consists of 14 residues. The V gene end was trimmed by 4 bases and the J gene end by 0 bases; junction bases not matched to a gene: 3. The DNA of the CDR3 is TGTGCCAGTAGTACTTGGGACAGCTCCTACGAGCAGTACTTC. It yields the protein CASSTWDSSYEQYF.

V usage is TRBV27 and J usage is TRBJ2-7; 10 bases align to TRBD2. Germline CDR1 is MNHEY and CDR2 is SMNVEV (reference sequence). The CDR3 runs to 15 residues. The V segment lost 1 base and the J segment 3 bases; nucleotides outside the gene matches: 3. The CDR3 is CASSLYSSGGYEQYF. As DNA, the CDR3 is TGTGCCAGCAGTTTATATTCTAGCGGGGGCTACGAGCAGTACTTC.

The rearrangement links TRBV10-3 to TRBJ2-1; 10 bases align to TRBD2. The junction had 13 bases not matched to a gene; V was cut back by 10 bases and J by 7 bases. The CDR3 length is 15 residues. Germline CDR1 is ENHRY and CDR2 is SYGVKD. CDR3 nucleotide sequence: TGTGCCACCACTCGAACTAGCGGGAATGGAAATGAGCAGTTCTTC. Protein product: CATTRTSGNGNEQFF.

The rearrangement uses TRBV4-2 and TRBJ2-3, with 14 bases that match TRBD2. The junction had 6 bases not matched to a gene; V was cut back by 4 bases and J by 6 bases. The CDR3 sequence is 16 residues long. In germline, CDR1 is LGHNA, CDR2 YNFKEQ. The DNA of the CDR3 is TGTGCCAGCAGCCCGGGACTAGCGGGAGACAGGGATACGCAGTATTTT. Translating it yields CASSPGLAGDRDTQYF.

Turning to this clone: Within the sample, other DNA sequences also encode this same CDR3. The CDR3, as DNA: TGTGCCAGCAGTTTGGGGACTAGCGGTAACAATGAGCAGTTCTTC. Protein product: CASSLGTSGNNEQFF. This rearrangement joins TRBV27 to TRBJ2-1; TRBD2 aligns across 11 bases. This CDR3 comprises 15 residues. V lost 3 bases, J lost 5 bases, and 3 bases stayed unmatched. CDR1 and CDR2 (germline): MNHEY, SMNVEV (reference sequence).

This clone was seen a single time. J is TRBJ2-5 and V is TRBV28, with TRBD1 matching over 11 bases. The J call is doubtful: the DNA matches TRBJ2-7 better. This CDR3 contains 15 residues. CDR1 is MDHEN and CDR2 is SYDVKM in the germline V gene. CDR3 sequence (DNA): TGTGCCAGCAGTCCGAGGACAGGGGGCATAGACGAGCAGTACTTC. It codes for CASSPRTGGIDEQYF.

The chain combines TRBV10-2 with TRBJ2-3; 7 bases fit TRBD1. The CDR3 length is 15 residues. J was trimmed by 2 bases and V by 6 bases; bases with no gene match: 8. The germline gives CDR1 WSHSY, CDR2 SAAADI. CDR3 residues: CASRDTDRFTDTQYF. The CDR3 DNA sequence: TGCGCCAGCAGAGACACGGACAGGTTCACAGATACGCAGTATTTT.

J is TRBJ2-1 and V is TRBV14; the match to TRBD2 covers 9 bases. Germline V gives CDR1 SGHDN, CDR2 FVKESK. The CDR3 covers 18 residues. Losses at the gene ends were 1 base for V and 6 bases for J; bases not matched to a gene: 13. The CDR3 DNA reads TGTGCCAGCAGCCAAGCGCAACAGCGGGGGGATGTCAGCAATGAGCAGTTCTTC. Translation gives CASSQAQQRGDVSNEQFF.

The V gene is TRBV27, the J gene TRBJ1-1; 8 positions agree with TRBD1. The CDR3 totals 13 residues. V shed 7 bases, J shed 5 bases, and the junction held 6 bases outside the gene matches. The germline gives CDR1 MNHEY, CDR2 SMNVEV (reference sequence). The CDR3 DNA reads TGTGCCAGCACCCCCGACAGGGGAACTGAAGCTTTCTTT. This gives the protein CASTPDRGTEAFF.

As concerns this clone: Other DNA variants within this sample encode the same CDR3. V and J are TRBV4-3 and TRBJ2-3, with D tentatively TRBD1 (6 bases). Germline CDR1 reads LGHNA; CDR2 reads YSLEER. The V end lost 0 bases, the J end lost 3 bases, and 7 bases lay between the germline ends. This CDR3 is 14 amino acids long. The CDR3, as DNA: TGCGCCAGCAGCCAAGACACAGGGACAGATACGCAGTATTTT. Encoded protein: CASSQDTGTDTQYF.

The chain combines TRBV7-6 with TRBJ2-5; TRBD2 matches 12 bases. The CDR3 spans 15 residues. Trimming cost V 5 bases and J 5 bases; bases outside gene matches: 6. The germline gives CDR1 SGHVS, CDR2 FNYEAQ. DNA of the CDR3: TGTGCCAGCAGCATGACTAGCGGGAGCGGGGAGACCCAGTACTTC. Protein product: CASSMTSGSGETQYF. The variable domain in full, completed from reference TRBV7-6 and TRBJ2-5, reads GAGVSQSPRYKVTKRGQDVALRCDPISGHVSLYWYRQALGQGPEFLTYFNYEAQQDKSGLPNDRFSAERPEGSISTLTIQRTEQRDSAMYRCASSMTSGSGETQYFGPGTRLLVL.

V gene TRBV5-1 combines with J gene TRBJ1-4; 8 bases match TRBD1. The CDR3 sequence is 14 residues long. The V and J ends lost 6 bases and 8 bases, in that order; junction bases with no gene match: 9. Germline V gene lookup returns CDR1 SGHRS and CDR2 YFSETQ. Here the CDR3 reads CASKRRGTGEKLFF. The CDR3 DNA is TGCGCCAGCAAAAGAAGGGGGACAGGCGAAAAACTGTTTTTT.

V and J are TRBV4-1 and TRBJ1-2; D is unresolved. Looked up from germline, CDR1 is MGHRA and CDR2 is YSYEKL. The CDR3 has 14 residues. V lost 0 bases and J lost 2, with 7 bases in between. The CDR3 DNA follows: TGCGCCAGCAGCCAAGATCAACGGAACTATGGCTACACCTTC. This gives the protein CASSQDQRNYGYTF.